This record covers a single T cell receptor beta chain. Its matching antigen is unknown. V lost 3 bases, J lost 3 bases, and 2 bases stayed unmatched. Per the germline V gene, CDR1 is LNHNV and CDR2 is YYDKDF (reference sequence). The CDR3 is made up of 14 amino acids. This specimen comes from a study of T cell responses to AZD1222 COVID-19 vaccine. Using immunoSEQ multiplex PCR, the repertoire was profiled, and TCRdb retains in-frame clones only, with some absent. The sample yields 120,000 or so clones, 65% to 90% seen once. Study results and limitations: Most donors were white British and more were female, and clonal diversity was possibly underestimated.

The sequencing here drew on peripheral blood, taken on day 0 of AZD1222 vaccination. The V gene is TRBV15, the J gene TRBJ2-3; 8 positions agree with TRBD1. The source is an adult in good health. CDR3 residues: CATSSQGATDTQYF. The CDR3, as DNA: TGTGCCACCAGCAGTCAGGGGGCAACAGATACGCAGTATTTT.